This passage covers 12 T cell receptor beta chains from one sample sequenced in a study of blood T cell repertoires in COVID-19. TCRdb keeps only in-frame clones here, not all; method: immunoSEQ multiplex PCR. Of 350,000 or so clones detected, around 82% appear once; the ten largest clones hold roughly 3%. Input material: peripheral blood. These receptor sequences come from a man aged 25-45 years with active or convalescent COVID-19.

This clone appeared once. The gene calls are TRBV7-9 and TRBJ2-1, with TRBD1 matching over 9 bases. The CDR3 loop spans 14 amino acids. J was trimmed by 12 bases and V by 5 bases; bases with no gene match: 11. Germline-derived CDR1 and CDR2 are SEHNR and FQNEAQ (reference sequence). CDR3 in amino acids: CASSEWTGVGRQFF. The CDR3 nucleotides read TGTGCCAGCAGCGAATGGACAGGGGTCGGTCGGCAGTTCTTC.

This clone was recorded a few times. The chain is built from TRBV7-9 and TRBJ2-2; D uncertain. Looked up from germline, CDR1 is SEHNR and CDR2 is FQNEAQ (reference sequence). Trimming left V 2 bases short and J 1 base short, with 8 bases between. The CDR3 spans 15 residues. The CDR3 nucleotides are TGTGCCAGCAGCTTAAATGCAGGGAACACCGGGGAGCTGTTTTTT. This encodes CASSLNAGNTGELFF. Supplemented by reference TRBV7-9 and TRBJ2-2, the full variable domain reads DTGVSQNPRHKITKRGQNVTFRCDPISEHNRLYWYRQTLGQGPEFLTYFQNEAQLEKSRLLSDRFSAERPKGSFSTLEIQRTEQGDSAMYLCASSLNAGNTGELFFGEGSRLTVL.

The chain employs TRBV9 and TRBJ1-1; D is possibly TRBD1 (6 bases). The CDR3 is made up of 13 amino acids. Germline V gene sequence: CDR1 SGDLS, CDR2 YYNGEE. V lost 4 bases and J lost 3, with 10 bases in between. CDR3 bases: TGTGCCAGCAGCCCTTACAGGGACACTGAAGCTTTCTTT. Translated, it gives CASSPYRDTEAFF.

This chain uses TRBV27 with TRBJ1-4; no clear D. Germline V gene sequence: CDR1 MNHEY, CDR2 SMNVEV (reference sequence). This CDR3 spans 15 amino acids. Trimming removed 4 bases from V and 0 bases from J, with 9 bases in between. The CDR3 region is CASSSSLATNEKLFF. The DNA for the CDR3 is TGTGCCAGCAGTTCCTCCCTTGCAACTAATGAAAAACTGTTTTTT.

As concerns this clone: Other DNA sequences in the same sample also yield this CDR3. The V gene is TRBV7-2, the J gene TRBJ2-7, with 12 nucleotides matching TRBD2. Losses at the gene ends were 5 bases for V and 3 bases for J; bases not matched to a gene: 2. Germline V gives CDR1 SGHTA, CDR2 FQGNSA. The CDR3 runs to 14 residues. The CDR3 sequence: CASSPTSGSYEQYF. In DNA, the CDR3 is TGTGCCAGCAGCCCGACTAGCGGGAGCTACGAGCAGTACTTC. Using reference TRBV7-2 and TRBJ2-7 for the parts outside the CDR3, the full variable domain is GAGVSQSPSNKVTEKGKDVELRCDPISGHTALYWYRQSLGQGLEFLIYFQGNSAPDKSGLPSDRFSAERTGGSVSTLTIQRTQQEDSAVYLCASSPTSGSYEQYFGPGTRLTVT.

The J gene is TRBJ1-6, the V gene TRBV4-1; D possibly corresponds to TRBD1 (5 bases). The CDR3 loop spans 14 amino acids. Trimming took 2 bases from V and 10 from J, leaving 12 bases between them. Germline-derived CDR1 and CDR2 are MGHRA and YSYEKL. CDR3 sequence: CASSQQTVRSPLHF. The CDR3 DNA reads TGCGCCAGCAGCCAACAGACAGTAAGGTCACCCCTCCACTTT.

The chain recombines TRBV12-3 or TRBV12-4 with TRBJ1-4; D remains ambiguous. Trimming took off 5 bases at V and 14 bases at J, with 18 bases between the two ends. The CDR3 length is 13 residues. Here the CDR3 DNA reads TGTGCCAGCAGTCCGAACCTTACACCCAAGCTGTTTTTT. It yields the protein CASSPNLTPKLFF.

V gene TRBV5-4 combines with J gene TRBJ2-7; D possibly corresponds to TRBD2 (6 bases). This CDR3 has 13 amino acids. V shed 0 bases and J shed 4 bases, with 8 bases lying between them. Germline-derived CDR1 and CDR2 are SGHNT and YYREEE (reference sequence). As DNA, the CDR3 is TGTGCCAGCAGCTTGGACAGCGGGTACGAGCAGTACTTC. This encodes CASSLDSGYEQYF.

The CDR3 loop reads CASSHGTGGNQPQHF. CDR3 in DNA: TGTGCCAGCAGCCACGGGACAGGCGGCAATCAGCCCCAGCATTTT. The V gene is TRBV3-1 (or the pseudogene TRBV3-2), the J gene TRBJ1-5; 8 bases are shared with TRBD1. The CDR3 totals 15 residues. The germline V gene encodes CDR1 LGHDT and CDR2 YNNKEL (reference sequence). The junction had 3 bases not matched to a gene; V was cut back by 3 bases and J by 2 bases.

The chain combines TRBV30 with TRBJ2-1; a weak D match, TRBD1 (6 bases). The CDR3 is 13 amino acids. Germline assignment: CDR1 GTSNPN and CDR2 SVGIG (reference sequence). Deletions cut 7 bases from V and 5 bases from J, with 15 bases between. This CDR3 reads CAFDRSSHNEQFF. CDR3 bases: TGTGCCTTTGACAGGTCTTCACACAATGAGCAGTTCTTC. The complete variable domain, with remaining parts taken from reference TRBV30 and TRBJ2-1, reads SQTIHQWPATLVQPVGSPLSLECTVEGTSNPNLYWYRQAAGRGLQLLFYSVGIGQISSEVPQNLSASRPQDRQFILSSKKLLLSDSGFYLCAFDRSSHNEQFFGPGTRLTVL.

The gene calls are TRBV6-6 and TRBJ2-3, with D possibly matching TRBD2 (6 bases). V gave up 5 bases and J gave up 1 base, with 10 bases separating them. From germline, CDR1 is MNHNY and CDR2 SVGAGI (reference sequence). This CDR3 has 14 amino acids. Here the CDR3 reads CASSNWGGTDTQYF. In DNA form, the CDR3 reads TGTGCCAGCAGTAACTGGGGGGGCACAGATACGCAGTATTTT.

The genes are TRBV9 and TRBJ2-5; 11 nucleotides agree with TRBD2. Trimming removed 7 bases from V and 3 bases from J; junction bases left unmatched: 11. Germline V CDR1 and CDR2: SGDLS, YYNGEE. The CDR3 runs to 16 residues. The CDR3 DNA sequence: TGTGCCAGCTCCGAGGGGCTAGCGGGAGGAAAAGAGACCCAGTACTTC. Translation gives CASSEGLAGGKETQYF.